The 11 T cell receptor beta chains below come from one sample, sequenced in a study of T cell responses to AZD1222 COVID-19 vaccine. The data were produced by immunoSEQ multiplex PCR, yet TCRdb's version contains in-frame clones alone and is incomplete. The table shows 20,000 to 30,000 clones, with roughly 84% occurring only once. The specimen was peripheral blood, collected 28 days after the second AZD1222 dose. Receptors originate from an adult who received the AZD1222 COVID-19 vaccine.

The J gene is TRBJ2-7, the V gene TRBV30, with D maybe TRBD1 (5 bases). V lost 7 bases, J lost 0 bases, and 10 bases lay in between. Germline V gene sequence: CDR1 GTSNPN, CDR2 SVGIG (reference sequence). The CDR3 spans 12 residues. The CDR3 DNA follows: TGTGCCTACAGGTTTAGCTCCTACGAGCAGTACTTC. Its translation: CAYRFSSYEQYF.

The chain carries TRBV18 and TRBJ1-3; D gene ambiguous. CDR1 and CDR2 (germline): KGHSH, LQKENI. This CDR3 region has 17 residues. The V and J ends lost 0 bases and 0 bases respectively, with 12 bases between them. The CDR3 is CASSPPNVLFSGNTIYF. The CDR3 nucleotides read TGTGCCAGCTCACCACCAAATGTGCTGTTCTCTGGAAACACCATATATTTT. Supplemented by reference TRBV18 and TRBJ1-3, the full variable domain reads NAGVMQNPRHLVRRRGQEARLRCSPMKGHSHVYWYRQLPEEGLKFMVYLQKENIIDESGMPKERFSAEFPKEGPSILRIQQVVRGDSAAYFCASSPPNVLFSGNTIYFGEGSWLTVV.

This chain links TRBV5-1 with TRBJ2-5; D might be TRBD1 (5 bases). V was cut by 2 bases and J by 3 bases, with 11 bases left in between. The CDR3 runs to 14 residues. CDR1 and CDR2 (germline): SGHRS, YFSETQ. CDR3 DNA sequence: TGCGCCAGCAGCTTACAGGACCGTAAAGAGACCCAGTACTTC. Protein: CASSLQDRKETQYF.

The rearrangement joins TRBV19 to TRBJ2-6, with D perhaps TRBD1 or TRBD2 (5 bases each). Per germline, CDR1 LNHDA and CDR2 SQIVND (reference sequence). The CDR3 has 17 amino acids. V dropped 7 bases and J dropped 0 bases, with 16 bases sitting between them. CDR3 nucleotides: TGTGCCAGTACCTCGGGGCGATCCCTCTCTGGGGCCAACGTCCTGACTTTC. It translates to CASTSGRSLSGANVLTF.

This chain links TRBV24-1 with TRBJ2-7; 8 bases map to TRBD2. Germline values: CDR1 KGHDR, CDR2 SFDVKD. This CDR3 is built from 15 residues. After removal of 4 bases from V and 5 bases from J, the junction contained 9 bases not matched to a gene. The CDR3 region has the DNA TGTGCCACCAGTGACTCAGCGGGAGTCGTCCACGAGCAGTACTTC. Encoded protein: CATSDSAGVVHEQYF.

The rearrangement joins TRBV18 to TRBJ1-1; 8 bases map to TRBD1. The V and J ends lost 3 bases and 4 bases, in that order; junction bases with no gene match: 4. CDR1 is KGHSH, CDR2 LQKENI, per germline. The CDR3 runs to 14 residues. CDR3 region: CASSPLTGGTEAFF. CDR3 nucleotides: TGTGCCAGCTCACCGCTAACAGGGGGCACTGAAGCTTTCTTT. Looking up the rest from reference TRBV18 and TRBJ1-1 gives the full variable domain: NAGVMQNPRHLVRRRGQEARLRCSPMKGHSHVYWYRQLPEEGLKFMVYLQKENIIDESGMPKERFSAEFPKEGPSILRIQQVVRGDSAAYFCASSPLTGGTEAFFGQGTRLTVV.

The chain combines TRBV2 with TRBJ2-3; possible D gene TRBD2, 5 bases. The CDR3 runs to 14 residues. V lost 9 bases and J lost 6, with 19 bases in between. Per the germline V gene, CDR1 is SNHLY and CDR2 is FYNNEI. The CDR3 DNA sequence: TGTGCCAGTTTAGCCGGTTTTAGCGTGGATACGCAGTATTTT. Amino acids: CASLAGFSVDTQYF.

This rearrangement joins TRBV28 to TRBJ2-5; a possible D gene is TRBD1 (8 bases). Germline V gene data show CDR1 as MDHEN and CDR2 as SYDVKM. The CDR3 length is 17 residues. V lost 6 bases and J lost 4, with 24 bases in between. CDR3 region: CASSRPQGAGARETQYF. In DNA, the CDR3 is TGTGCCAGCAGCCGACCCCAGGGGGCGGGGGCTAGAGAGACCCAGTACTTC.

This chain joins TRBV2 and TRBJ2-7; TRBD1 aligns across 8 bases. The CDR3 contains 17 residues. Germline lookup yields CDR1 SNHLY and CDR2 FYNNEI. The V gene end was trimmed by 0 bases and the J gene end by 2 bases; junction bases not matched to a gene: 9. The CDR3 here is CASSEAGPGQVPYEQYF. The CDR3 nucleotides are TGTGCCAGCAGTGAAGCAGGTCCGGGACAGGTACCCTACGAGCAGTACTTC. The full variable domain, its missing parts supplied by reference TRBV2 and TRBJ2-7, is EPEVTQTPSHQVTQMGQEVILRCVPISNHLYFYWYRQILGQKVEFLVSFYNNEISEKSEIFDDQFSVERPDGSNFTLKIRSTKLEDSAMYFCASSEAGPGQVPYEQYFGPGTRLTVT.

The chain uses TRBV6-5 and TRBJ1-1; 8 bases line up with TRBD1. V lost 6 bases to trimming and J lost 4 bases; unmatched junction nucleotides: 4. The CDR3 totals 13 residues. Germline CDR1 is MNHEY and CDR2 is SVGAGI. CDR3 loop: CASRDTGGTEAFF. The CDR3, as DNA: TGTGCCAGCAGGGACACAGGGGGCACTGAAGCTTTCTTT.

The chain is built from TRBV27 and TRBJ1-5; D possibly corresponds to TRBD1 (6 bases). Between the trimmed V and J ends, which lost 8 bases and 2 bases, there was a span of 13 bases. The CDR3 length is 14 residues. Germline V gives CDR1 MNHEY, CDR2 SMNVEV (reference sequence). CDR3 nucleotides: TGTGCCAGCCACACAGGGAATGGCAATCAGCCCCAGCATTTT. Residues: CASHTGNGNQPQHF.